These 32 T cell receptor beta chains were all obtained from the same sample, sequenced in a study of T and B cells in COVID-19 patients (dated by TCRdb to 2020 to 2021). Instrument used: Illumina MiSeq. Multiplex PCR with BIOMED2 TRB-A/B primer pools was used to amplify TRB rearrangements. Using fastp trimming at Q25 and MiXCR clonotype assembly, TCRdb reanalyzed the public sequencing data and kept in-frame beta chains. Rows matching on CDR3 protein sequence are summarized as one entry with the most common DNA and genes. For this sample the table gives tens of thousands of distinct CDR3 sequences, of which more than 30% were detected only once. The ten largest clones capture roughly 2.1% of the sample. TRB repertoires were amplified from roughly 230-500 ng of genomic DNA extracted from blood. Sequenced material: blood. The receptors were sampled from a human donor who had recovered from COVID-19.

This sequence joins TRBV5-1 and TRBJ2-3; D gene unclear. The V end lost 0 bases, the J end lost 5 bases, and 13 bases lay between the germline ends. CDR1 SGHRS and CDR2 YFSETQ come from the germline V gene. The CDR3 sequence is 15 residues long. The CDR3 is CASSLGQPREDTQYF. The DNA of the CDR3 is TGCGCCAGCAGCTTGGGGCAACCTAGAGAAGATACGCAGTATTTT.

Of note for this clonotype: A much larger clone is a single base away; this may be a read error. The chain links TRBV18 to TRBJ2-5; TRBD2 aligns across 9 bases. CDR3 length equals 15 residues. The ends lost 2 bases at V and 2 bases at J; junction bases unmatched: 3. Germline CDR1 and CDR2: KGHSH and LQKENI. The chain's CDR3 is CASSPGSGGQETQYF. The CDR3 DNA is TGTGCCAGCTCACCAGGAAGCGGGGGGCAAGAGACCCAGTACTTC.

This clonotype has ten or more counts. The chain uses TRBV18 and TRBJ2-7; 8 bases match TRBD1. Germline V gene data show CDR1 as KGHSH and CDR2 as LQKENI. CDR3 length equals 15 residues. The V and J ends lost 3 bases and 2 bases, in that order; junction bases with no gene match: 6. CDR3 sequence (DNA): TGTGCCAGCTCACCCCCGACAGGGGTCCCCTACGAGCAGTACTTC. It is translated as CASSPPTGVPYEQYF.

The chain is built from TRBV5-1 and TRBJ2-3; unclear D gene. Germline V gene lookup returns CDR1 SGHRS and CDR2 YFSETQ. Trimming removed 4 bases from V and 1 base from J, with 13 bases in between. The CDR3 spans 15 residues. The CDR3 here is CASSPSGKRTDTQYF. As DNA, the CDR3 is TGCGCCAGCAGCCCCTCTGGAAAGCGCACAGATACGCAGTATTTT.

A few counts support this clonotype. The J gene is TRBJ1-2, the V gene TRBV19; TRBD1 is a possible D gene (6 bases). From germline, CDR1 is LNHDA and CDR2 SQIVND (reference sequence). V was clipped by 0 bases and J by 4 bases, with 12 bases between them. The CDR3 has 15 amino acids. The CDR3 nucleotides are TGTGCCAGTAGTATAGACCTTTGGGGGGCCTATGGCTACACCTTC. Translation gives CASSIDLWGAYGYTF.

In its sample, this clonotype was seen many times. The chain uses TRBV27 and TRBJ2-3, with 10 nucleotides matching TRBD2. The CDR3 sequence is 16 residues long. Germline lookup yields CDR1 MNHEY and CDR2 SMNVEV (reference sequence). Trimming took 7 bases from V and 1 from J; bases not matched to a gene: 8. The CDR3 region has the DNA TGTGCCAGCAACCCCAATCTAGCGGGGGGCACAGATACGCAGTATTTT. Residues: CASNPNLAGGTDTQYF.

V usage is TRBV6-5 and J usage is TRBJ2-1; weak D call: TRBD2 (6 bases). This CDR3 spans 16 amino acids. Germline V CDR1 and CDR2: MNHEY, SVGAGI. V was clipped by 5 bases and J by 0 bases, with 14 bases between them. The CDR3: CASSATRGSSYNEQFF. DNA for the CDR3: TGTGCCAGCAGTGCGACCCGGGGGAGCTCCTACAATGAGCAGTTCTTC.

The V call is TRBV5-5, the J call TRBJ2-5; 9 bases are a match to TRBD1. The J segment lost 1 base and the V segment lost 4 bases, leaving 5 bases of the junction unmatched. Germline assignment: CDR1 SGHKS and CDR2 YYEKEE (reference sequence). The CDR3 sequence is 15 residues long. The CDR3 loop is CASSARDRVQETQYF. The CDR3 coding sequence is TGTGCCAGCAGCGCCCGGGACAGGGTCCAAGAGACCCAGTACTTC.

Relative to its sample, this clonotype is medium-sized. This chain joins TRBV29-1 and TRBJ2-7, with D tentatively TRBD2 (8 bases). Trimming removed 3 bases from V and 2 bases from J, with 23 bases in between. The CDR3 covers 17 residues. Germline values: CDR1 SQVTM, CDR2 ANQGSEA. The CDR3 coding sequence is TGCAGCGTTGAGGGGATACGGGAGGGGGCCCGCCCCTACGAGCAGTACTTC. Translating it yields CSVEGIREGARPYEQYF.

The chain joins TRBV5-1 to TRBJ2-3; D perhaps matches TRBD1 (6 bases). This CDR3 comprises 15 residues. Trimming shortened V by 0 bases and J by 7 bases, and 15 bases separated the two germline ends. From germline, CDR1 is SGHRS and CDR2 YFSETQ. The CDR3 protein is CASSLGGTRTNTQYF. As DNA, the CDR3 is TGCGCCAGCAGCTTGGGAGGGACACGGACAAATACGCAGTATTTT. Based on the CDR3 plus reference TRBV5-1 and TRBJ2-3, the full variable domain is KAGVTQTPRYLIKTRGQQVTLSCSPISGHRSVSWYQQTPGQGLQFLFEYFSETQRNKGNFPGRFSGRQFSNSRSEMNVSTLELGDSALYLCASSLGGTRTNTQYFGPGTRLTVL.

By sample fraction, this clonotype is medium-sized. The genes are TRBV11-3 and TRBJ2-2; 8 bases are shared with TRBD2. From germline, CDR1 is SGHNT and CDR2 YENEEA. The CDR3 is made up of 14 amino acids. The V and J ends lost 3 bases and 4 bases, in that order; junction bases with no gene match: 1. CDR3 coding DNA: TGTGCCAGCAGCTTTACTAGCGGCACCGGGGAGCTGTTTTTT. Amino acid sequence: CASSFTSGTGELFF.

This chain connects TRBV12-3 or TRBV12-4 to TRBJ2-5; 10 bases match TRBD1. This CDR3 comprises 14 residues. Trimming took 6 bases from V and 4 from J; bases not matched to a gene: 5. CDR3 nucleotides: TGTGCCAGCAGCAGATGGACAGGGGGAGAGACCCAGTACTTC. The encoded protein is CASSRWTGGETQYF.

The chain employs TRBV10-3 and TRBJ2-1; TRBD1 agrees at 9 bases. The germline V gene encodes CDR1 ENHRY and CDR2 SYGVKD. This CDR3 spans 13 amino acids. The V and J ends lost 6 bases and 8 bases, in that order; junction bases with no gene match: 5. The chain's CDR3 is CAISATGGDEQFF. The CDR3 DNA reads TGTGCCATCAGCGCAACAGGGGGCGATGAGCAGTTCTTC.

The table lists this clonotype with many counts. The chain has TRBV5-4 and TRBJ2-1; D not resolved. The CDR3 covers 13 residues. The V and J ends lost 1 base and 4 bases respectively, with 6 bases between them. The germline V gene encodes CDR1 SGHNT and CDR2 YYREEE (reference sequence). This CDR3 is CASSLTRYNEQFF. For the CDR3, the DNA is TGTGCCAGCAGCTTGACCCGTTACAATGAGCAGTTCTTC.

The chain combines TRBV5-5 with TRBJ1-6; tentatively, D is TRBD1 (6 bases). Germline V gene data show CDR1 as SGHKS and CDR2 as YYEKEE (reference sequence). Between the trimmed V and J ends, which lost 2 bases and 6 bases, there was a span of 12 bases. The CDR3 covers 15 residues. The CDR3 nucleotides read TGTGCCAGCAGCTTAGGGGGTTCACTTAATTCACCCCTCCACTTT. It yields the protein CASSLGGSLNSPLHF.

Concerning this clonotype itself: With a much larger clone just one base away, this may be a read error. The chain uses TRBV30 and TRBJ2-2, with a tentative D call TRBD1 (6 bases). The ends were cut back, 5 bases at V and 7 bases at J, with 14 bases in the middle. Germline CDR1 and CDR2: GTSNPN and SVGIG (reference sequence). The CDR3 runs 13 residues. Here the CDR3 reads CAWQTGGGGELFF. CDR3 coding DNA: TGTGCCTGGCAGACAGGCGGAGGCGGGGAGCTGTTTTTT.

This clonotype was picked up a small number of times. J is TRBJ2-7 and V is TRBV7-2, with D maybe TRBD2 (6 bases). This CDR3 is built from 13 residues. Trimming pared 5 bases from V and 7 bases from J, leaving 15 bases between. Germline assignment: CDR1 SGHTA and CDR2 FQGNSA. Here the CDR3 DNA reads TGTGCCAGCAGCCTGGACTATTCTAGTGAGCAGTACTTC. It encodes CASSLDYSSEQYF.

There are a few counts of this clonotype. This sequence joins TRBV11-3 and TRBJ2-6, with 7 nucleotides matching TRBD1. The CDR3 has 15 residues. CDR1 and CDR2 (germline): SGHNT, YENEEA. Trimming removed 5 bases from V and 0 bases from J; junction bases left unmatched: 1. As DNA, the CDR3 is TGTGCCAGCAGCGGGACAGCCTCTGGGGCCAACGTCCTGACTTTC. Amino acids: CASSGTASGANVLTF.

The chain employs TRBV12-3 or TRBV12-4 and TRBJ1-5; 10 bases are shared with TRBD1. V shed 7 bases and J 3 bases; nucleotides not matched to a gene: 9. The CDR3 spans 16 residues. DNA of the CDR3: TGTGCCAGCACCTTAGGACAGGGGGGCGTCAATCAGCCCCAGCATTTT. Protein sequence: CASTLGQGGVNQPQHF.

This clonotype was counted a few times. The V and J genes are TRBV5-6 and TRBJ1-2; tentative D call: TRBD1 (6 bases). Trimming shortened V by 3 bases and J by 1 base, and 16 bases separated the two germline ends. This CDR3 is built from 16 residues. CDR1 SGHDT and CDR2 YYEEEE come from the germline V gene. Here the CDR3 DNA reads TGTGCCAGCAGCTGGGTGGACAGCATTCTTAACTATGGCTACACCTTC. As protein: CASSWVDSILNYGYTF. The full variable domain, in which reference TRBV5-6 and TRBJ1-2 provide the parts outside the CDR3, is DAGVTQSPTHLIKTRGQQVTLRCSPKSGHDTVSWYQQALGQGPQFIFQYYEEEERQRGNFPDRFSGHQFPNYSSELNVNALLLGDSALYLCASSWVDSILNYGYTFGSGTRLTVV.

The rearrangement links TRBV11-3 to TRBJ1-2; a possible D gene is TRBD1 (6 bases). Trimming removed 3 bases at V and 6 bases at J, with 11 bases between. Germline V gene lookup returns CDR1 SGHNT and CDR2 YENEEA. The length of the CDR3 is 13 residues. The CDR3 region is CASSLGHLDGYTF. In DNA, the CDR3 is TGTGCCAGCAGCTTGGGACACCTTGATGGCTACACCTTC.

In its sample, this clonotype is medium-sized. This chain connects TRBV29-1 to TRBJ2-4; D remains ambiguous. The CDR3 is 14 residues long. Trimming shortened V by 0 bases and J by 2 bases, and 8 bases separated the two germline ends. Germline CDR1 reads SQVTM; CDR2 reads ANQGSEA. CDR3 nucleotides: TGCAGCGTTGAAGACCAAGGCCCCAAAAACATTCAGTACTTC. Protein: CSVEDQGPKNIQYF.

This clonotype is medium-sized in the sample. CDR3 in amino acids: CATRVTGGGGANVLTF. CDR3 coding DNA: TGTGCCACCCGCGTGACAGGGGGTGGTGGGGCCAACGTCCTGACTTTC. This rearrangement joins TRBV19 to TRBJ2-6, with 9 bases identical to TRBD1. Germline lookup yields CDR1 LNHDA and CDR2 SQIVND (reference sequence). CDR3 length: 16 residues. V was pared by 10 bases and J by 3 bases, with 10 bases of the junction left unmatched.

The chain has TRBV28 and TRBJ1-2; D gene ambiguous. The CDR3 runs 14 residues. Germline V gene lookup returns CDR1 MDHEN and CDR2 SYDVKM. V lost 3 bases to trimming and J lost 4 bases, with 12 bases between them. The CDR3 loop is CASSFPRKGYGYTF. The CDR3 DNA sequence: TGTGCCAGCAGTTTCCCCAGGAAAGGCTATGGCTACACCTTC.

This clonotype has just one count. The genes are TRBV11-2 and TRBJ1-2, with D uncertain. Per germline, CDR1 SGHAT and CDR2 FQNNGV. The CDR3 runs 14 residues. Trimming pared 8 bases from V and 2 bases from J, leaving 15 bases between. Written as DNA, the CDR3 is TGTGCCAGCCGTTCGGGGAGGGAAAACTATGGCTACACCTTC. Protein sequence: CASRSGRENYGYTF.

The chain's CDR3 is CASSGTQETQYF. CDR3 bases: TGTGCCAGCAGCGGGACCCAAGAGACCCAGTACTTC. The chain couples TRBV12-3 or TRBV12-4 to TRBJ2-5; D is tentatively TRBD1 or TRBD2 (5 bases each). The CDR3 length is 12 residues. V was clipped by 6 bases and J by 1 base, with 6 bases between them.

V gene TRBV7-2 combines with J gene TRBJ2-3; D is unclear. The CDR3 has 14 amino acids. The germline CDR1 and CDR2 sequences are SGHTA and FQGNSA. V lost 5 bases, J lost 4 bases, and 13 bases lay in between. The CDR3: CASSPYRSADTQYF. As DNA, the CDR3 is TGTGCCAGCAGCCCCTATAGGTCCGCAGATACGCAGTATTTT.

In its sample, this clonotype was seen many times. The chain joins TRBV27 to TRBJ2-7, with D tentatively TRBD1 or TRBD2 (5 bases each). The germline CDR1 and CDR2 sequences are MNHEY and SMNVEV (reference sequence). Deletions cut 6 bases from V and 4 bases from J, with 13 bases between. This CDR3 contains 13 residues. In nucleotides, the CDR3 is TGTGCCAGCAGGGGGGTCGGGGAGTACGAGCAGTACTTC. Residues: CASRGVGEYEQYF.

This clonotype was observed at least ten times. V usage is TRBV11-1 and J usage is TRBJ1-3; TRBD1 matches 9 bases. The CDR3 has 15 amino acids. V trimming: 5 bases; J trimming: 2 bases; junction bases outside the gene matches: 4. Per germline, CDR1 SGHAT and CDR2 FQDESV (reference sequence). As DNA, the CDR3 is TGTGCCAGCAGCCCGGGGACAGGGACTGGAAACACCATATATTTT. Amino acids: CASSPGTGTGNTIYF.

This clonotype appeared a single time. The V gene is TRBV19, the J gene TRBJ2-7; TRBD1 matches at 7 bases. The CDR3 runs 14 residues. CDR1 is LNHDA and CDR2 is SQIVND in the germline V gene (reference sequence). The V and J ends lost 5 bases and 9 bases, in that order; junction bases with no gene match: 13. The CDR3 protein is CASSPTTGPWGQYF. The CDR3 DNA reads as TGTGCCAGTAGTCCCACGACAGGGCCCTGGGGGCAGTACTTC.

In its sample, this clonotype ranks as medium-sized (0.01 to 0.1%). The chain links TRBV30 to TRBJ1-3; TRBD1 might be the D (5 bases). Germline V gene lookup returns CDR1 GTSNPN and CDR2 SVGIG (reference sequence). The V gene lost 5 bases and the J gene lost 4 bases, with 6 bases spanning the gap. The CDR3 sequence is 11 residues long. The CDR3 here is CAWRTGNTIYF. The CDR3 nucleotides are TGTGCCTGGCGGACAGGAAACACCATATATTTT.

The chain joins TRBV7-9 to TRBJ2-7; 11 nucleotides align to TRBD2. Germline values: CDR1 SEHNR, CDR2 FQNEAQ (reference sequence). V dropped 4 bases and J dropped 5; count of bases not matched to a gene: 7. The CDR3 covers 15 residues. Here the CDR3 DNA reads TGTGCCAGCAGCTCTAGCGGGGGGTTACTACACGAGCAGTACTTC. Translated: CASSSSGGLLHEQYF. Drawing the rest from reference TRBV7-9 and TRBJ2-7, the complete variable domain is DTGVSQNPRHKITKRGQNVTFRCDPISEHNRLYWYRQTLGQGPEFLTYFQNEAQLEKSRLLSDRFSAERPKGSFSTLEIQRTEQGDSAMYLCASSSSGGLLHEQYFGPGTRLTVT.